This T cell receptor (beta chain) comes out of a study of T cell responses to AZD1222 COVID-19 vaccine. Study results and limitations: Variant regions that are unmutated are reportedly the target of nearly half of spike-specific TCRs. There were vaccine-associated CD4 TCRs across spike, dominant at 160-218 and 743-854. At baseline, just a handful of AZD1222 recipients tested seropositive.

Data came from immunoSEQ multiplex PCR; TCRdb stores just in-frame clones and leaves some out. The data contain 50,000 to 65,000 clones, approximately 88% of them singletons. This clone is a singleton in its sample. Antigen unknown. The sequencing here drew on peripheral blood, taken 28 days after the second AZD1222 dose. The sequence derives from an adult who received the AZD1222 COVID-19 vaccine.

The CDR3 loop reads CASSTGLAGSEQYF. As DNA, the CDR3 is TGTGCCAGCAGCACGGGACTAGCGGGAAGCGAGCAGTACTTC. The genes are TRBV11-3 and TRBJ2-7, with TRBD2 matching over 13 bases. Germline values: CDR1 SGHNT, CDR2 YENEEA. V shed 5 bases and J 6 bases; nucleotides not matched to a gene: 4. The CDR3 runs 14 residues.